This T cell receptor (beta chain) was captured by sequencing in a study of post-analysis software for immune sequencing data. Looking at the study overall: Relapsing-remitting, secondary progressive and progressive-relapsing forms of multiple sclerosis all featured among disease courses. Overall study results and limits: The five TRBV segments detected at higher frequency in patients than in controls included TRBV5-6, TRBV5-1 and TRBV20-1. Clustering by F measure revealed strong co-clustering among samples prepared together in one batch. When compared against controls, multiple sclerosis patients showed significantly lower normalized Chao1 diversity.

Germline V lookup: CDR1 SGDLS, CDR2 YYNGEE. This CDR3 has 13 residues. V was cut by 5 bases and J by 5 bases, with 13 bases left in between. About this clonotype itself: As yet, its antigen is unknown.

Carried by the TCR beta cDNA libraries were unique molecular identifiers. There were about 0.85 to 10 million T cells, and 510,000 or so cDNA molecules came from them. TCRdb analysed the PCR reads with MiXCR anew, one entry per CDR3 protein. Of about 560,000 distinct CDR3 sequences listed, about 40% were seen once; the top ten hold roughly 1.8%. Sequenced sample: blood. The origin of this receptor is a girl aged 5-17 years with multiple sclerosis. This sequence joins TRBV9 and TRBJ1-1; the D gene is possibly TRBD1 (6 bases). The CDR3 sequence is CASSPGAGTEAFF. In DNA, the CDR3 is TGTGCCAGCAGTCCAGGGGCTGGGACTGAAGCTTTCTTT.